What follows are 32 T cell receptor beta chains derived from one specimen sequenced in a study of OX40 agonist ivuxolimab in advanced cancers. Profiling relied on immunoSEQ multiplex PCR, and the TCRdb table lists in-frame clones only, not all of them. Seen here are tens of thousands of clones, around 90% observed once, and the top ten hold roughly 4.5%. The sample in question was CD4+ or CD8+ T cells sorted from blood, obtained in a trial of the OX40 agonist ivuxolimab. Receptor source: an adult with an advanced solid tumor such as melanoma, head and neck, liver or kidney cancer.

This chain uses TRBV30 with TRBJ2-7; 9 bases align to TRBD2. Germline CDR1 GTSNPN, CDR2 SVGIG (reference sequence). Trimming removed 2 bases from V and 4 bases from J; junction bases left unmatched: 21. The CDR3 is made up of 19 amino acids. This CDR3 reads CAWSLGPERRASGIYEQYF. CDR3 nucleotide sequence: TGTGCCTGGAGTTTAGGGCCCGAGAGGCGGGCTAGCGGGATTTACGAGCAGTACTTC. The variable domain in full, completed from reference TRBV30 and TRBJ2-7, reads SQTIHQWPATLVQPVGSPLSLECTVEGTSNPNLYWYRQAAGRGLQLLFYSVGIGQISSEVPQNLSASRPQDRQFILSSKKLLLSDSGFYLCAWSLGPERRASGIYEQYFGPGTRLTVT.

The chain uses TRBV10-1 and TRBJ2-5, with TRBD1 matching 7 bases. Germline CDR1 WNHNN, CDR2 SYGVQD (reference sequence). The length of the CDR3 is 17 residues. V gave up 5 bases and J gave up 5 bases; unmatched junction bases: 17. CDR3 loop: CASSQSVTGSSWETQYF. The CDR3 region has the DNA TGCGCCAGCAGTCAATCCGTGACAGGGTCTTCGTGGGAGACCCAGTACTTC.

This clone was seen once. The V call is TRBV10-3, the J call TRBJ1-2; TRBD1 agrees at 9 bases. This CDR3 comprises 15 residues. V shed 9 bases and J 6 bases; nucleotides not matched to a gene: 14. CDR1 ENHRY and CDR2 SYGVKD come from the germline V gene. Here the CDR3 reads CAITGTGPGWNGYTF. In DNA form, the CDR3 reads TGTGCCATTACCGGGACAGGGCCCGGGTGGAATGGCTACACCTTC.

The V call is TRBV5-4, the J call TRBJ1-2; 8 positions agree with TRBD1. This CDR3 has 15 residues. Germline trimming cut 4 bases from V and 3 bases from J; bases unmatched to any gene: 8. Germline-derived CDR1 and CDR2 are SGHNT and YYREEE (reference sequence). The DNA of the CDR3 is TGTGCCAGCAGCCCAGGACAGGGTCTCGACTATGGCTACACCTTC. This codes for CASSPGQGLDYGYTF.

The gene calls are TRBV19 and TRBJ2-2; D is perhaps TRBD1 (7 bases). The CDR3 has 17 residues. Germline CDR1 is LNHDA and CDR2 is SQIVND (reference sequence). Trimming took 7 bases from V and 1 from J, leaving 19 bases between them. The CDR3 reads CASTPLGGTVNTGELFF. CDR3 nucleotide sequence: TGTGCCAGTACCCCCCTAGGGGGGACAGTGAACACCGGGGAGCTGTTTTTT.

The table lists this clone with a count of one. The chain uses TRBV11-3 and TRBJ2-7; D unclear. Germline loops: CDR1 SGHNT, CDR2 YENEEA. Trimming removed 0 bases at V and 3 bases at J, with 3 bases between. CDR3 size: 12 residues. The CDR3: CASSLDLYEQYF. CDR3 bases: TGTGCCAGCAGCTTAGATCTCTACGAGCAGTACTTC. The full variable domain, with the rest looked up from reference TRBV11-3 and TRBJ2-7, is EAGVVQSPRYKIIEKKQPVAFWCNPISGHNTLYWYLQNLGQGPELLIRYENEEAVDDSQLPKDRFSAERLKGVDSTLKIQPAELGDSAVYLCASSLDLYEQYFGPGTRLTVT.

The chain combines TRBV19 with TRBJ1-5; D is undetermined. V lost 4 bases and J 3 bases, leaving 10 bases between the germline ends. Germline CDR1 is LNHDA and CDR2 is SQIVND (reference sequence). The CDR3 is made up of 14 amino acids. CDR3: CASSSQNTNQPQHF. The CDR3 nucleotides are TGTGCCAGTAGTAGCCAGAATACCAATCAGCCCCAGCATTTT.

This clone was detected only once. This chain links TRBV7-8 with TRBJ2-7, with D tentatively TRBD1 or TRBD2 (6 bases each). Germline V gene data show CDR1 as SGHVS and CDR2 as FQNEAQ. Between the trimmed V and J ends, which lost 0 bases and 2 bases, there was a span of 29 bases. The CDR3 length is 21 residues. CDR3 loop: CASSLALPAGFRLGATYEQYF. In DNA, the CDR3 is TGTGCCAGCAGCTTAGCACTGCCGGCGGGATTCAGATTGGGGGCCACCTACGAGCAGTACTTC.

V usage is TRBV5-4 and J usage is TRBJ2-5, with 11 bases that match TRBD1. Germline V gene sequence: CDR1 SGHNT, CDR2 YYREEE (reference sequence). V trimming: 1 base; J trimming: 5 bases; junction bases outside the gene matches: 4. This CDR3 has 15 amino acids. The CDR3 loop is CASSLPDRGLETQYF. CDR3 DNA: TGTGCCAGCAGCTTGCCGGACAGGGGGCTGGAGACCCAGTACTTC.

The chain combines TRBV18 with TRBJ2-2; 7 bases are shared with TRBD1. CDR1 KGHSH and CDR2 LQKENI come from the germline V gene. V shed 2 bases, J shed 0 bases, and the junction held 3 bases outside the gene matches. The CDR3 sequence is 16 residues long. The chain's CDR3 is CASSPSGTANTGELFF. In nucleotides, the CDR3 is TGTGCCAGCTCACCATCCGGGACAGCGAACACCGGGGAGCTGTTTTTT.

The chain uses TRBV11-3 and TRBJ2-1; TRBD2 agrees at 10 bases. The length of the CDR3 is 14 residues. Losses at the gene ends were 1 base for V and 12 bases for J; bases not matched to a gene: 6. The V gene's germline CDR1 is SGHNT and CDR2 YENEEA. Here the CDR3 reads CASSLGLAGALQFF. The CDR3 nucleotides are TGTGCCAGCAGCTTAGGGCTAGCGGGAGCACTGCAGTTCTTC.

V usage is TRBV6-5 and J usage is TRBJ1-2; D unresolved. CDR3 size: 14 residues. The germline gives CDR1 MNHEY, CDR2 SVGAGI. Trimming left V 4 bases short and J 4 bases short, with 13 bases between. The CDR3 DNA reads TGTGCCAGCAGTTCCTCAGCGGGAGGCTATGGCTACACCTTC. Residues: CASSSSAGGYGYTF.

The chain employs TRBV21-1 and TRBJ2-2; the table's D call TRBD2 went unverified against the DNA. TRBV21-1 is deemed a pseudogene. CDR3 length: 20 residues. In nucleotides, the CDR3 is TGTGCCAGCAGCAACCCCTCTGGGACTAGCGGGGGGCAGAACACCGGGGAGCTGTTTTTT. It codes for CASSNPSGTSGGQNTGELFF.

The chain links TRBV5-1 to TRBJ2-7; D gene uncertain. Germline V lookup: CDR1 SGHRS, CDR2 YFSETQ. The CDR3 spans 14 residues. V dropped 2 bases and J dropped 0 bases, with 9 bases sitting between them. CDR3 sequence: CASSFGSTSYEQYF. The CDR3 nucleotides read TGCGCCAGCAGCTTCGGTAGCACCTCCTACGAGCAGTACTTC.

The V call is TRBV5-1, the J call TRBJ2-7, with 12 bases aligning to TRBD1. The V gene end was trimmed by 4 bases and the J gene end by 6 bases; junction bases not matched to a gene: 11. This CDR3 is 16 amino acids long. Per germline, CDR1 SGHRS and CDR2 YFSETQ. The CDR3 loop is CASSPQTGTGGSEQYF. The CDR3 nucleotides read TGCGCCAGCAGCCCGCAAACCGGGACAGGGGGCTCCGAGCAGTACTTC.

CDR3 sequence (DNA): TGTGCCAGCTCACCAGATATTCGTTCCTTCGGGGAGACCCAGTACTTC. Encoded protein: CASSPDIRSFGETQYF. This chain links TRBV18 with TRBJ2-5; D gene uncertain. Per germline, CDR1 KGHSH and CDR2 LQKENI. CDR3 size: 16 residues. V lost 2 bases to trimming and J lost 5 bases, with 18 bases between them.

This chain connects TRBV19 to TRBJ1-5, with D possibly being TRBD1 (6 bases). Germline assignment: CDR1 LNHDA and CDR2 SQIVND (reference sequence). V lost 2 bases and J 1 base, leaving 12 bases between the germline ends. The CDR3 consists of 16 residues. The CDR3 is CASSILGGGSNQPQHF. The CDR3 DNA follows: TGTGCCAGTAGTATATTAGGGGGTGGCAGCAATCAGCCCCAGCATTTT.

The V call is TRBV9, the J call TRBJ1-1; D is unresolved. Germline V CDR1 and CDR2: SGDLS, YYNGEE. The CDR3 contains 14 residues. Deletions cut 0 bases from V and 2 bases from J, with 8 bases between. CDR3 protein: CASSVGTANTEAFF. The CDR3 coding sequence is TGTGCCAGCAGCGTAGGTACAGCCAACACTGAAGCTTTCTTT.

The chain couples TRBV4-1 to TRBJ2-2; D uncertain. Trimming took 0 bases from V and 4 from J, leaving 12 bases between them. This CDR3 comprises 16 residues. The germline V gene has CDR1 MGHRA and CDR2 YSYEKL. CDR3 residues: CASSQDQSGFTGELFF. The CDR3 bases are TGCGCCAGCAGCCAAGATCAGTCGGGTTTCACCGGGGAGCTGTTTTTT.

V usage is TRBV9 and J usage is TRBJ2-3; D is unresolved. CDR1 SGDLS and CDR2 YYNGEE come from the germline V gene. The length of the CDR3 is 12 residues. V lost 1 base and J 5 bases, leaving 5 bases between the germline ends. The CDR3 nucleotides read TGTGCCAGCAGCGTAAGTAGAGATACGCAGTATTTT. It codes for CASSVSRDTQYF.

The chain links TRBV7-3 to TRBJ2-1; TRBD2 is a possible D gene (7 bases). In germline, CDR1 is SGHTA, CDR2 FQGTGA. V gave up 5 bases and J gave up 2 bases, with 13 bases separating them. This CDR3 is built from 15 residues. The CDR3 DNA is TGTGCCAGCAGCCCAGGGGAGGGCCCCTACAATGAGCAGTTCTTC. Protein product: CASSPGEGPYNEQFF.

The chain couples TRBV4-1 to TRBJ2-1; 10 bases map to TRBD2. This CDR3 contains 15 residues. The germline V gene encodes CDR1 MGHRA and CDR2 YSYEKL. V dropped 2 bases and J dropped 3; count of bases not matched to a gene: 1. CDR3 bases: TGCGCCAGCAGCCAACGGACTAGCGGCTACAATGAGCAGTTCTTC. Protein sequence: CASSQRTSGYNEQFF.

In its sample, this clone was seen a few times. The chain is built from TRBV7-2 and TRBJ1-5; 7 bases match TRBD1. There are 16 residues in the CDR3. Germline lookup yields CDR1 SGHTA and CDR2 FQGNSA. With V trimmed by 0 bases and J by 1 base, 3 bases remained unmatched. The CDR3 loop is CASSLAAGQSNQPQHF. DNA of the CDR3: TGTGCCAGCAGCTTAGCCGCGGGACAGAGCAATCAGCCCCAGCATTTT.

The J gene is TRBJ1-6, the V gene TRBV4-1, with a weak D call TRBD1 (5 bases). CDR3 length: 15 amino acids. The germline V gene encodes CDR1 MGHRA and CDR2 YSYEKL. With 5 bases removed from V and 7 bases from J, the gap between germline ends came to 15 bases. This CDR3 reads CASSAVGTLNSPLHF. DNA of the CDR3: TGCGCCAGCAGCGCAGTCGGGACTCTGAATTCACCCCTCCACTTT.

The V and J genes are TRBV11-2 and TRBJ1-2; D unresolved. Between the trimmed V and J ends, which lost 5 bases and 2 bases, there was a span of 9 bases. The CDR3 totals 13 residues. Germline V gives CDR1 SGHAT, CDR2 FQNNGV. CDR3 sequence reads: CASSPSTNYGYTF. In DNA, the CDR3 is TGTGCCAGCAGCCCCTCGACCAACTATGGCTACACCTTC.

This chain connects TRBV5-4 to TRBJ2-2, with 9 bases that match TRBD1. Germline assignment: CDR1 SGHNT and CDR2 YYREEE (reference sequence). V was pared by 4 bases and J by 6 bases, with 7 bases of the junction left unmatched. The CDR3 length is 15 residues. The CDR3 sequence: CASSPRTGEAGELFF. The CDR3 DNA reads TGTGCCAGCAGCCCCCGGACAGGGGAAGCCGGGGAGCTGTTTTTT.

The table lists this clone with a count of one. V is TRBV7-9 and J is TRBJ2-7; maybe TRBD2 (5 bases). Per germline, CDR1 SEHNR and CDR2 FQNEAQ (reference sequence). The ends were cut back, 10 bases at V and 0 bases at J, with 13 bases in the middle. The CDR3 is 13 residues long. The chain's CDR3 is CATEGRGSYEQYF. The CDR3 nucleotides read TGTGCCACCGAAGGACGGGGCTCCTACGAGCAGTACTTC.

The chain joins TRBV4-2 to TRBJ1-1, with TRBD1 identical over 8 bases. After removal of 3 bases from V and 0 bases from J, the junction contained 6 bases not matched to a gene. Per the germline V gene, CDR1 is LGHNA and CDR2 is YNFKEQ. This CDR3 is 16 amino acids long. CDR3 nucleotides: TGTGCCAGCAGCCAGACCGGACAGGGTCTGAACACTGAAGCTTTCTTT. Translation: CASSQTGQGLNTEAFF.

This clone has only a few counts. J is TRBJ1-5 and V is TRBV2; D not resolved. The CDR3 sequence is 13 residues long. The V gene lost 7 bases and the J gene lost 3 bases, with 10 bases spanning the gap. Germline CDR1 is SNHLY and CDR2 is FYNNEI. The DNA of the CDR3 is TGTGCCAGCACTCGGGTTTCCAATCAGCCCCAGCATTTT. It encodes CASTRVSNQPQHF.

The chain joins TRBV19 to TRBJ2-2; 10 bases fit TRBD1. The CDR3 runs to 14 residues. J lost 6 bases, V lost 5 bases, and 3 bases had no gene match. Per germline, CDR1 LNHDA and CDR2 SQIVND (reference sequence). CDR3: CASSLDRGAGELFF. The CDR3, as DNA: TGTGCCAGTAGTTTGGACAGGGGGGCCGGGGAGCTGTTTTTT.

The chain joins TRBV7-8 to TRBJ1-2; 7 nucleotides line up with TRBD1. V lost 7 bases and J lost 2; bases outside the gene matches: 13. CDR1 and CDR2 from the germline V gene are SGHVS and FQNEAQ. There are 16 residues in the CDR3. The chain's CDR3 is CASTTRVGGINYGYTF. CDR3 coding DNA: TGTGCCAGCACGACGAGGGTAGGGGGCATAAACTATGGCTACACCTTC.

The rearrangement links TRBV5-5 to TRBJ2-7, with no clear D. V was pared by 2 bases and J by 6 bases, with 9 bases between. Per germline, CDR1 SGHKS and CDR2 YYEKEE (reference sequence). The CDR3 length is 12 residues. The CDR3 nucleotides are TGTGCCAGCAGCTTTCCGGGCACCGAGCAGTACTTC. This translates into CASSFPGTEQYF.